These T cell receptor beta chains were read from a single sample in a study of cytomegalovirus exposure and HLA in healthy donors. Here immunoSEQ multiplex PCR was the method, and the copy in TCRdb shows in-frame clones only, minus some. The data contain approximately 150,000 clones, about 89% of them seen just once; the ten biggest clones take up approximately 2.6%. Sample: PBMCs. The receptors were sampled from a man aged 18 to 29 in good health and CMV-seropositive. The CDR3 runs from the conserved cysteine through the conserved F or W. Each record gives: J gene, V gene, clone size, D gene, CDR3 protein, CDR3 DNA. The D gene is left open where the match is weak. Rows give clone size only sometimes, using once, few, many, or a class for an expanded clone.

j_call: TRBJ1-4
v_call: TRBV25-1
clone_size: NA
d_call: TRBD1
cdr3_aa: CASSDPRTGRNNEKLFF
cdr3_nt: TGTGCCAGCAGTGACCCGAGGACAGGACGAAATAATGAAAAACTGTTTTTT

j_call: TRBJ2-1
v_call: TRBV5-1
clone_size: NA
d_call: TRBD2
cdr3_aa: CASRLGAGGNEQFF
cdr3_nt: TGCGCCAGCAGGTTGGGGGCGGGGGGTAATGAGCAGTTCTTC

j_call: TRBJ2-3
v_call: TRBV2
clone_size: NA
d_call: TRBD1
cdr3_aa: CASSYGTGLTDTQYF
cdr3_nt: TGTGCCAGCAGTTACGGGACAGGGTTGACAGATACGCAGTATTTT

j_call: TRBJ1-2
v_call: TRBV2
clone_size: NA
d_call: NA
cdr3_aa: CASGRGYSGLKRGGYTF
cdr3_nt: TGTGCCAGCGGGAGGGGATACTCGGGACTTAAAAGGGGCGGCTACACCTTC

j_call: TRBJ2-7
v_call: TRBV27
clone_size: once
d_call: NA
cdr3_aa: CASKARQDDYEQYF
cdr3_nt: TGTGCCAGCAAAGCCCGACAGGACGACTACGAGCAGTACTTC

j_call: TRBJ1-5
v_call: TRBV19
clone_size: NA
d_call: TRBD1
cdr3_aa: CASSRGTGWGQPQHF
cdr3_nt: TGTGCCAGTAGTCGGGGGACAGGATGGGGTCAGCCCCAGCATTTT

j_call: TRBJ1-1
v_call: TRBV19
clone_size: NA
d_call: NA
cdr3_aa: CASRGPDRNTEAFF
cdr3_nt: TGTGCCAGTAGGGGACCGGACAGGAACACTGAAGCTTTCTTT

j_call: TRBJ2-1
v_call: TRBV6-1
clone_size: NA
d_call: NA
cdr3_aa: CASSTTYNEQFF
cdr3_nt: TGTGCCAGCAGCACTACATACAATGAGCAGTTCTTC

j_call: TRBJ1-4
v_call: TRBV7-9
clone_size: NA
d_call: NA
cdr3_aa: CASSPETGKLFF
cdr3_nt: TGTGCCAGCAGCCCAGAGACGGGAAAACTGTTTTTT

j_call: TRBJ2-7
v_call: TRBV5-1
clone_size: NA
d_call: TRBD2
cdr3_aa: CAPRVAGVYEQYF
cdr3_nt: TGCGCTCCCCGGGTAGCGGGAGTCTACGAGCAGTACTTC

j_call: TRBJ1-2
v_call: TRBV20-1
clone_size: NA
d_call: TRBD1
cdr3_aa: CSAGTGHGYTF
cdr3_nt: TGCAGTGCGGGGACAGGGCATGGCTACACCTTC

j_call: TRBJ2-1
v_call: TRBV6-1
clone_size: NA
d_call: TRBD1
cdr3_aa: CANGRDRGYNEQFF
cdr3_nt: TGTGCCAACGGCCGGGACAGGGGCTACAATGAGCAGTTCTTC

j_call: TRBJ2-7
v_call: TRBV7-3
clone_size: NA
d_call: NA
cdr3_aa: CASSLNSDSYEQYF
cdr3_nt: TGTGCCAGCAGCTTAAACTCCGACTCCTACGAGCAGTACTTC

j_call: TRBJ2-1
v_call: TRBV18
clone_size: NA
d_call: TRBD2
cdr3_aa: CASSPDSGPMVDEQFF
cdr3_nt: TGTGCCAGCTCACCGGATAGCGGGCCCATGGTGGATGAGCAGTTCTTC

j_call: TRBJ2-1
v_call: TRBV7-8
clone_size: NA
d_call: TRBD1
cdr3_aa: CASSLRPRTGSWGEQFF
cdr3_nt: TGTGCCAGCAGCCTCCGTCCCCGGACAGGCTCGTGGGGTGAGCAGTTCTTC

j_call: TRBJ2-2
v_call: TRBV9
clone_size: NA
d_call: NA
cdr3_aa: CASTPSQGRGTGELFF
cdr3_nt: TGTGCCAGCACCCCGTCGCAGGGAAGAGGTACCGGGGAGCTGTTTTTT